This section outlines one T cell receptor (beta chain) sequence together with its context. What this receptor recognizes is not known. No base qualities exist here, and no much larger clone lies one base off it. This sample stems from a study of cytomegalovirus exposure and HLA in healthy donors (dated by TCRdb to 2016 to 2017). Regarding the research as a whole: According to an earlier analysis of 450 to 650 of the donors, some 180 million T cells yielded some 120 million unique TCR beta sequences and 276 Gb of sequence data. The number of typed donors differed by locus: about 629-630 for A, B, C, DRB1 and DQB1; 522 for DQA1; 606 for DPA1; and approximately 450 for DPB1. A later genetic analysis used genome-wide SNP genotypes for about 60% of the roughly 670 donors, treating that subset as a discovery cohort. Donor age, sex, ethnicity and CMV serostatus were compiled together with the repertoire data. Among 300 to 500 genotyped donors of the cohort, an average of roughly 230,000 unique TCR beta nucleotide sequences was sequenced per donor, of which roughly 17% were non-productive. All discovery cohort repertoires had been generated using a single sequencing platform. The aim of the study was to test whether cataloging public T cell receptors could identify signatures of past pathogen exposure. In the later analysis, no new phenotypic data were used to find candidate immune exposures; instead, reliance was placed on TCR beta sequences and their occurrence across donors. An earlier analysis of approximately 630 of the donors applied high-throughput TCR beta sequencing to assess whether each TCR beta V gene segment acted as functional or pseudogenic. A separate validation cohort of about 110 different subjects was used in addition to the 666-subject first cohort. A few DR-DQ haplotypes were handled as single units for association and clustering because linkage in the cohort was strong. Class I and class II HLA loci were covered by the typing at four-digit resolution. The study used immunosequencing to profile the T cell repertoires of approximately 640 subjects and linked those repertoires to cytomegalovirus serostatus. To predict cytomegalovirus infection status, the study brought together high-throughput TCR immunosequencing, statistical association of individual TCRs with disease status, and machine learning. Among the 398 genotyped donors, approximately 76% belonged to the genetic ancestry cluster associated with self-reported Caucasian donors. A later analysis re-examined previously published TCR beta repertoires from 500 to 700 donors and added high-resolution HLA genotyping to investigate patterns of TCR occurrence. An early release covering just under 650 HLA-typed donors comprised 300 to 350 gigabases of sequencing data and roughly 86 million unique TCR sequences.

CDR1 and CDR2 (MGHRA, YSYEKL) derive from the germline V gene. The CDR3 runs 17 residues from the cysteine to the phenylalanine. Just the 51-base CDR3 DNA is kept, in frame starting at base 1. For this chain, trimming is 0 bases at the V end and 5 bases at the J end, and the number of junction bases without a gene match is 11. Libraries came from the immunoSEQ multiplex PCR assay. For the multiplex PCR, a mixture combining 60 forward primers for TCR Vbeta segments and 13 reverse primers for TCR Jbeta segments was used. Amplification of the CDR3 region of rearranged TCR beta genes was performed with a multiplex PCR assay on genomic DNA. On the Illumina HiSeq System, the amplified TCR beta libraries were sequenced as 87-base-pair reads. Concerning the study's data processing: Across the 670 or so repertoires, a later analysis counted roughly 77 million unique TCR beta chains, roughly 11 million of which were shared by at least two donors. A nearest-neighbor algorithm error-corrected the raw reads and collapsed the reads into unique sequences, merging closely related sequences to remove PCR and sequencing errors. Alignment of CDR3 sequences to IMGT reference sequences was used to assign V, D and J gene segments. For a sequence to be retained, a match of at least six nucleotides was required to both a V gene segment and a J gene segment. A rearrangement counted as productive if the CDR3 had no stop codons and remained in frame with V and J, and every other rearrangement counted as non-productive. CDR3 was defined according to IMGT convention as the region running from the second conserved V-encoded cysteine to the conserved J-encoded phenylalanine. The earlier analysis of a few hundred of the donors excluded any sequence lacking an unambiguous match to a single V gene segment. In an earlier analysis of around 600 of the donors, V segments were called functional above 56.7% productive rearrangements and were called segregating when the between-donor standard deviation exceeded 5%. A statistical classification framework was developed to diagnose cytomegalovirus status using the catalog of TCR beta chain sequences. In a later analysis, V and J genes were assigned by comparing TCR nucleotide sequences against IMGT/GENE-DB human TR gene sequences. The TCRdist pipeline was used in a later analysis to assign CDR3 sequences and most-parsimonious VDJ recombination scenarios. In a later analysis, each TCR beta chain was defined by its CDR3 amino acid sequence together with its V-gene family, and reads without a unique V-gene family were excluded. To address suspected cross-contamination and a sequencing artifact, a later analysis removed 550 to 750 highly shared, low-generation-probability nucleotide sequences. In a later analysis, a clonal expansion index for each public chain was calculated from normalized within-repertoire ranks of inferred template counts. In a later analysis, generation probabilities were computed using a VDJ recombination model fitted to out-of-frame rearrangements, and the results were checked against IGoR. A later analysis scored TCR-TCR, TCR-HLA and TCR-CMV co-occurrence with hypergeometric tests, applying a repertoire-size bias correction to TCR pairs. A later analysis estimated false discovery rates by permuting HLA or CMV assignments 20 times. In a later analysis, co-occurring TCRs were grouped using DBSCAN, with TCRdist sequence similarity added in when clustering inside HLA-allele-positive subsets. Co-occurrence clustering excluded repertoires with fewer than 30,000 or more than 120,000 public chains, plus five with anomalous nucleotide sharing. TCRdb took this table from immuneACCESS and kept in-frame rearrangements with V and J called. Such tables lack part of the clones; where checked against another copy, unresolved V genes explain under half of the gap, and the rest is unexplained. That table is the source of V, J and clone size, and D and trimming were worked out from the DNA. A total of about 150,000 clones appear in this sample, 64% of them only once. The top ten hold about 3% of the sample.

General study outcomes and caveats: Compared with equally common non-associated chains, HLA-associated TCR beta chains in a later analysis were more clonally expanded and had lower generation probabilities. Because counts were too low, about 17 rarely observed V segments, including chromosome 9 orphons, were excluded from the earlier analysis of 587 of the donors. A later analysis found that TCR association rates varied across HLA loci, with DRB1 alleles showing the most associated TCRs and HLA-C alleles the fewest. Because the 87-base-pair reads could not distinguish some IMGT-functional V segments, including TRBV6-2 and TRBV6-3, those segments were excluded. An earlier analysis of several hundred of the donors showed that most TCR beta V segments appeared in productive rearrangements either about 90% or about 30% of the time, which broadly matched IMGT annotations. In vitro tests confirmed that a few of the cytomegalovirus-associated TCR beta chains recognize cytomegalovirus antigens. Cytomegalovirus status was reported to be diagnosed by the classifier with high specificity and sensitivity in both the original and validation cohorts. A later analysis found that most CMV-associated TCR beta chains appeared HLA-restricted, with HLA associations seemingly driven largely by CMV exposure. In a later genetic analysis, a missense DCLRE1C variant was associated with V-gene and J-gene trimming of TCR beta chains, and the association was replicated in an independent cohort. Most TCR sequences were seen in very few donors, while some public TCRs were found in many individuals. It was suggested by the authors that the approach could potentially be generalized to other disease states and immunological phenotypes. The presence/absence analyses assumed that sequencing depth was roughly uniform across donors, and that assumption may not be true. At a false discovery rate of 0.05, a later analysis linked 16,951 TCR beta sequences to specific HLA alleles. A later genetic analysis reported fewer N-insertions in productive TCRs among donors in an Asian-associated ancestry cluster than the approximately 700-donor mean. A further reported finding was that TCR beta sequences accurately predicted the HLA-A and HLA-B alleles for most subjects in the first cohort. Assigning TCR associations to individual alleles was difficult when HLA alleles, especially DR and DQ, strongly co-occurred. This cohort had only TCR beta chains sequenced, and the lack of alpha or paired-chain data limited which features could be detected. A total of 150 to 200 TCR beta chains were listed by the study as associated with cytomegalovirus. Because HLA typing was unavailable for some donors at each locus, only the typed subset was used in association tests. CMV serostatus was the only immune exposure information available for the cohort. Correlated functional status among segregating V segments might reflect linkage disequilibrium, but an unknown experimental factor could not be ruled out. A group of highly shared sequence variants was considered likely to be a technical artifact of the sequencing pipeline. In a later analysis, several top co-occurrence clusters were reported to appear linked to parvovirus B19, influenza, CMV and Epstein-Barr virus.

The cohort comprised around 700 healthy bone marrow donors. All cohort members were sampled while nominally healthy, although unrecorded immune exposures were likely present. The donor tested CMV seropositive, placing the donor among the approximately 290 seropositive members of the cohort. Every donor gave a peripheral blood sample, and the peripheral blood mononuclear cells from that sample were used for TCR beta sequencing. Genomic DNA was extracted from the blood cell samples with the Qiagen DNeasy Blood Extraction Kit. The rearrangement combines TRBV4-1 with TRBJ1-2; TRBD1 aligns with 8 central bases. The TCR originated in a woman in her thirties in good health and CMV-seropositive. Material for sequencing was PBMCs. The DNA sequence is TGCGCCAGCAGCCAAGACGCATCGAAGGACAGGGATTATGGCTACACCTTC. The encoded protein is CASSQDASKDRDYGYTF.